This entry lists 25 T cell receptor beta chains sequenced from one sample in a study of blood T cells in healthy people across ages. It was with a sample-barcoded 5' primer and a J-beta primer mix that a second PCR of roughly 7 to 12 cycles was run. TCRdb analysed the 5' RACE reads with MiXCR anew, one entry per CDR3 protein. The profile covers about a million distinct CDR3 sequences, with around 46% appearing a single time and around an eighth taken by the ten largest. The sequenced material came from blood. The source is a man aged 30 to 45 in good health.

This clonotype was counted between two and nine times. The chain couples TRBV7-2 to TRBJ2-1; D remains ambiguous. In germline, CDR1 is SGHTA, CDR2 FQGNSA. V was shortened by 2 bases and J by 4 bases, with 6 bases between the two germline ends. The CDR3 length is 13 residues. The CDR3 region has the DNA TGTGCCAGCAGCTTACAGTCTTACAATGAGCAGTTCTTC. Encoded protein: CASSLQSYNEQFF.

For the CDR3, the DNA is TGCAGTGCCGGGCCGGGTCATAACTATGGCTACACCTTC. This sequence encodes CSAGPGHNYGYTF. This sequence joins TRBV20-1 and TRBJ1-2; no firm D call. Trimming removed 6 bases at V and 1 base at J, with 12 bases between. CDR3 length: 13 amino acids. In germline, CDR1 is DFQATT, CDR2 SNEGSKA (reference sequence).

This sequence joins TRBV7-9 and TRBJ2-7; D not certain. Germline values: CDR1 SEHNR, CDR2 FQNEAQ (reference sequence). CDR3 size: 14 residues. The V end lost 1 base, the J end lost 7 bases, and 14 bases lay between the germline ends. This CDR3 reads CASSLDDFFLEQYF. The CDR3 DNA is TGTGCCAGCAGCTTAGATGACTTCTTCTTAGAGCAGTACTTC.

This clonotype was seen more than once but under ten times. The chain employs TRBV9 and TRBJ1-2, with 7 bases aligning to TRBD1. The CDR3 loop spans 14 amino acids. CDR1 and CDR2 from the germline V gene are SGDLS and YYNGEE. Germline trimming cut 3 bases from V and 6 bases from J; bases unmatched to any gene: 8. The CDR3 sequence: CASSGNRGLDGYTF. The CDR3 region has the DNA TGTGCCAGCAGCGGTAACAGGGGCCTGGATGGCTACACCTTC.

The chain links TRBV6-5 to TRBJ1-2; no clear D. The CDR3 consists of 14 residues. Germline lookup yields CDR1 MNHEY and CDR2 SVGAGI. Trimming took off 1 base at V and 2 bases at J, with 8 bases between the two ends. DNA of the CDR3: TGTGCCAGCAGTTACTTCCCAGAGAACTATGGCTACACCTTC. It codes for CASSYFPENYGYTF.

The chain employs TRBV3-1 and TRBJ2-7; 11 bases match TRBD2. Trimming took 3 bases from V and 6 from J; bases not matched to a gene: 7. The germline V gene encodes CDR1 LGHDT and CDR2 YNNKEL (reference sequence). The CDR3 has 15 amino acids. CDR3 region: CASSQETSGVSEQYF. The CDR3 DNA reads TGTGCCAGCAGCCAGGAGACTAGCGGGGTGAGCGAGCAGTACTTC.

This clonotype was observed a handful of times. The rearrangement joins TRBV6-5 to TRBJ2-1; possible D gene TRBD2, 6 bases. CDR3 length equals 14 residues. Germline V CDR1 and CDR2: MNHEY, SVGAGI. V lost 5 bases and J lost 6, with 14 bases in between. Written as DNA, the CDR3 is TGTGCCAGCAGTCCACCACTGGAGGGCAATGAGCAGTTCTTC. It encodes CASSPPLEGNEQFF.

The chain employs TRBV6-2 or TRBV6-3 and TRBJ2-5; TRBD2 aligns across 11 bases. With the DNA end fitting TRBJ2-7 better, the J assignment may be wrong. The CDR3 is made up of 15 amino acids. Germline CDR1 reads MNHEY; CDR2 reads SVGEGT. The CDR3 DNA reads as TGTGCCAGCAGTCACGAACTAGCGGGGGTCTACGAGCAGTACTTC. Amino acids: CASSHELAGVYEQYF.

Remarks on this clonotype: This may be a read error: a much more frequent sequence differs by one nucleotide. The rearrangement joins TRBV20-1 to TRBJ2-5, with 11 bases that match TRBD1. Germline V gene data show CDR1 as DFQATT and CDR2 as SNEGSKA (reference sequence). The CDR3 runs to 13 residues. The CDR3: CSARTGGMETRYF. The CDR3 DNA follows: TGCAGTGCTCGGACAGGGGGCATGGAGACCCGGTACTTC.

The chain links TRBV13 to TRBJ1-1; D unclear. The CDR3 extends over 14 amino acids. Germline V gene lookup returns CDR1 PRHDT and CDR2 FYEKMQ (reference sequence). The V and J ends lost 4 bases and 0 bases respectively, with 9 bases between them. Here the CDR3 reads CASSSHEMNTEAFF. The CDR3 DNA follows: TGTGCCAGCAGCTCTCATGAAATGAACACTGAAGCTTTCTTT.

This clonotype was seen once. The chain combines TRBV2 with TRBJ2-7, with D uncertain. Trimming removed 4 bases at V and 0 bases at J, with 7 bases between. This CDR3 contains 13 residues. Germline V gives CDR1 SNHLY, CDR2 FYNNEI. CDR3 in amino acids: CASSVTYSYEQYF. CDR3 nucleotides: TGTGCCAGCAGTGTGACCTACTCCTACGAGCAGTACTTC.

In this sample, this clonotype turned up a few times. The CDR3 DNA reads TGTGCCAGCAGTGACTCGACTGTAGCTAACTATGGCTACACCTTC. Translated: CASSDSTVANYGYTF. The rearrangement joins TRBV6-4 to TRBJ1-2; D remains unclear. The V end was cut by 0 bases, the J end by 0 bases, with 8 bases between. CDR3 length: 15 amino acids. Germline assignment: CDR1 MRHNA and CDR2 SNTAGT.

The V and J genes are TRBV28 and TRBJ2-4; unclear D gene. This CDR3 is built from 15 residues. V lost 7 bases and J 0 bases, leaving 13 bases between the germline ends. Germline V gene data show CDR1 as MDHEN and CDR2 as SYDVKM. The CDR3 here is CASIADRLAKNIQYF. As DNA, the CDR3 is TGTGCCAGCATCGCGGACCGCTTAGCCAAAAACATTCAGTACTTC.

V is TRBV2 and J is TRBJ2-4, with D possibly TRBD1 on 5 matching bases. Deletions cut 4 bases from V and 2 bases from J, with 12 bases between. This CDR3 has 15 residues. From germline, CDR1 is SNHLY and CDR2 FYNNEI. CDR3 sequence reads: CASSGLGATKNIQYF. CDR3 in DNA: TGTGCCAGCAGTGGACTTGGGGCTACCAAAAACATTCAGTACTTC.

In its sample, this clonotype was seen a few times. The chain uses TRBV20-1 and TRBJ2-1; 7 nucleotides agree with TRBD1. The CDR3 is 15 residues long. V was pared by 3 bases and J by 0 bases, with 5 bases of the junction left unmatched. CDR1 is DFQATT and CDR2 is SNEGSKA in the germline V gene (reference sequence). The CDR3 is CSASDRARSYNEQFF. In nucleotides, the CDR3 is TGCAGTGCTAGTGACAGGGCCCGCTCCTACAATGAGCAGTTCTTC.

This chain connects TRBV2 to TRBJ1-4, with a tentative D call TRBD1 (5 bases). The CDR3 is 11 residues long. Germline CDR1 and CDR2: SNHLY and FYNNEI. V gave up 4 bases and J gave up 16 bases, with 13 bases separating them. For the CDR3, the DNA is TGTGCCAGCAGTGTTGGGGGAGTCCGGTTTTTT. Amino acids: CASSVGGVRFF.

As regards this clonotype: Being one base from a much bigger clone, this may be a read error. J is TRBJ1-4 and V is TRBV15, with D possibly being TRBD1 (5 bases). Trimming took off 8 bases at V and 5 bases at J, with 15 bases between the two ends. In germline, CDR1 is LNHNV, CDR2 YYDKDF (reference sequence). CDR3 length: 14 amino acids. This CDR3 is CATGPGRENEKLFF. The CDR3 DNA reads TGTGCCACCGGCCCCGGCAGGGAAAATGAAAAACTGTTTTTT.

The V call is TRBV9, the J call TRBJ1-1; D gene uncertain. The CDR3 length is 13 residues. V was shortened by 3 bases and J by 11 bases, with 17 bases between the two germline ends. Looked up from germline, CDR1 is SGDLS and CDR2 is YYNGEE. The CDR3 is CASSAGERIAAFF. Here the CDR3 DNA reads TGTGCCAGCAGCGCCGGGGAGCGGATTGCGGCTTTCTTT.

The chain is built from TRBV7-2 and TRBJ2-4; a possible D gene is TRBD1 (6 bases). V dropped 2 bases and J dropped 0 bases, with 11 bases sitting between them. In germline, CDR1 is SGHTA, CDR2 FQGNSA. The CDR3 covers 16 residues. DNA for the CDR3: TGTGCCAGCAGCTTACCAGGACAGAGAGCCAAAAACATTCAGTACTTC. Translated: CASSLPGQRAKNIQYF.

The CDR3 coding sequence is TGTGCCAGCAGTTACGGGACGGTACTCTACAATGAGCAGTTCTTC. Protein product: CASSYGTVLYNEQFF. The genes are TRBV6-2 or TRBV6-3 and TRBJ2-1; D may correspond to TRBD1 or TRBD2 (5 bases each). CDR3 length: 15 residues. V dropped 2 bases and J dropped 3 bases, with 11 bases sitting between them. Germline V gives CDR1 MNHEY, CDR2 SVGEGT.

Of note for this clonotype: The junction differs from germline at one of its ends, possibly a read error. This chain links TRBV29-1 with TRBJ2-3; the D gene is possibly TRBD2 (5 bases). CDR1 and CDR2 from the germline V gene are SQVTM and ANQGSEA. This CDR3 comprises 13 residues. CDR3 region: CSATPSSTDAQYF. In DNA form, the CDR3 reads TGCAGCGCTACCCCATCTAGCACAGATGCGCAGTATTTT.

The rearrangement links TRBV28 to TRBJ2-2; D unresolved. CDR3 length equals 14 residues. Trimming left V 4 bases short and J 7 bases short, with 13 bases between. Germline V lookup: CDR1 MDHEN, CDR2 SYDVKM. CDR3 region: CASSSWGMGGELFF. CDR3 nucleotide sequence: TGTGCCAGCAGTTCCTGGGGTATGGGCGGGGAGCTGTTTTTT.

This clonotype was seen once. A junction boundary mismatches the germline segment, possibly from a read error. CDR3 coding DNA: TGTGCCAGCAGCCCGGGACAGTTAACAGATACGCGGTATTTT. Its protein product is CASSPGQLTDTRYF. The V and J genes are TRBV3-1 and TRBJ2-3; 7 bases map to TRBD1. This CDR3 contains 14 residues. Germline V gene sequence: CDR1 LGHDT, CDR2 YNNKEL (reference sequence).

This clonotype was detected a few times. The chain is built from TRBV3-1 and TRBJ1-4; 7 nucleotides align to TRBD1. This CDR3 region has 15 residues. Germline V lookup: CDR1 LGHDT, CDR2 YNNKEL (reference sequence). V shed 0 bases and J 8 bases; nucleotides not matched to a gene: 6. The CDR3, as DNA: TGTGCCAGCAGCCAAGAAAAGGGGGCGCGCGAAAAACTGTTTTTT. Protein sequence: CASSQEKGAREKLFF.

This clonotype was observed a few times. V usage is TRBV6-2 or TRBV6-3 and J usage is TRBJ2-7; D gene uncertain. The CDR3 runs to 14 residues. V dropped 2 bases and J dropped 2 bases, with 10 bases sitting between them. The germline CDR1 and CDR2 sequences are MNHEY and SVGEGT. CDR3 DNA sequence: TGTGCCAGCAGTTACCTCCTGGGTCCCTACGAGCAGTACTTC. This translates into CASSYLLGPYEQYF.